These 19 T cell receptor beta chains originate from one sample sequenced in a study of prognosis after radiotherapy for stage I lung cancer. Two-round multiplex PCR amplified TCR beta CDR3 from genomic DNA. During first-round PCR, primers specific to each TRBV and TRBJ gene were used. TCRdb processed the multiplex PCR reads anew with MiXCR; each CDR3 protein has one entry. Here the sample spans over 15,000 distinct CDR3 sequences, roughly half being singletons. Sample: PBMCs, taken before or after stereotactic body radiation therapy (not recorded which). Receptors originate from a donor aged 50 or older with non-small cell lung cancer.

The chain couples TRBV19 to TRBJ2-2, with 7 bases matching TRBD1. CDR1 and CDR2 (germline): LNHDA, SQIVND (reference sequence). The CDR3 totals 15 residues. V shed 6 bases, J shed 0 bases, and the junction held 4 bases outside the gene matches. The CDR3 loop reads CASRPGTANTGELFF. CDR3 sequence (DNA): TGTGCCAGTAGACCCGGGACAGCGAACACCGGGGAGCTGTTTTTT.

The CDR3 reads CASRSRVNEQFF. CDR3 coding DNA: TGTGCCAGCAGGTCAAGGGTGAATGAGCAGTTCTTC. The chain combines TRBV6-2 or TRBV6-3 with TRBJ2-1; D is unclear. The CDR3 loop spans 12 amino acids. Germline values: CDR1 MNHEY, CDR2 SVGEGT. V was shortened by 6 bases and J by 7 bases, with 10 bases between the two germline ends.

The chain is built from TRBV6-2 or TRBV6-3 and TRBJ2-7, with 7 bases that match TRBD2. The CDR3 is made up of 17 amino acids. Germline assignment: CDR1 MNHEY and CDR2 SVGEGT. J lost 4 bases, V lost 9 bases, and 21 bases had no gene match. The CDR3 DNA reads as TGTGCCAGAAGTACGTCTAGAGGGAGGGCCGCTGGGTACGAGCAGTACTTC. Translating gives CARSTSRGRAAGYEQYF.

This clonotype was detected only once. The chain combines TRBV7-9 with TRBJ2-2, with D possibly matching TRBD1 (7 bases). Germline V lookup: CDR1 SEHNR, CDR2 FQNEAQ (reference sequence). CDR3 length: 15 residues. V dropped 0 bases and J dropped 6 bases, with 11 bases sitting between them. The CDR3 DNA reads TGTGCCAGCAGCTTAGCCGCAGGGGGGTCCGGGGAGCTGTTTTTT. Amino acids: CASSLAAGGSGELFF.

This clonotype was picked up many times. One base away lies a much larger clone, so this may be a sequencing read error. The chain uses TRBV6-1 and TRBJ2-2; weak D call: TRBD2 (6 bases). The germline CDR1 and CDR2 sequences are MNHNS and SASEGT. The CDR3 sequence is 13 residues long. The DNA for the CDR3 is TGTGCCAGCCAGGGCGTCAACACCGGGGGGCTGTTTTTT. Protein product: CASQGVNTGGLFF.

In its sample, this clonotype ranks as large (0.1 to 1%). The V and J genes are TRBV7-9 and TRBJ2-7, with TRBD2 as a possible D gene (5 bases). The CDR3 sequence is 12 residues long. CDR1 SEHNR and CDR2 FQNEAQ come from the germline V gene (reference sequence). Trimming removed 5 bases at V and 5 bases at J, with 10 bases between. Here the CDR3 reads CASSADGDEQYF. For the CDR3, the DNA is TGTGCCAGCAGCGCGGACGGGGACGAGCAGTACTTC. The full variable domain, in which reference TRBV7-9 and TRBJ2-7 provide the parts outside the CDR3, is DTGVSQNPRHKITKRGQNVTFRCDPISEHNRLYWYRQTLGQGPEFLTYFQNEAQLEKSRLLSDRFSAERPKGSFSTLEIQRTEQGDSAMYLCASSADGDEQYFGPGTRLTVT.

This clonotype was seen ten or more times. The gene calls are TRBV20-1 and TRBJ2-7; D perhaps matches TRBD2 (6 bases). CDR1 DFQATT and CDR2 SNEGSKA come from the germline V gene (reference sequence). Deletions cut 5 bases from V and 0 bases from J, with 11 bases between. The CDR3 is made up of 13 amino acids. This CDR3 is CSAGRGISYEQYF. The CDR3 coding sequence is TGCAGTGCTGGCCGGGGGATCTCCTACGAGCAGTACTTC.

By sample share, this clonotype is large. The chain is built from TRBV3-1 and TRBJ2-2; maybe TRBD2 (6 bases). The germline gives CDR1 LGHDT, CDR2 YNNKEL (reference sequence). V gave up 1 base and J gave up 0 bases, with 12 bases separating them. This CDR3 is built from 17 residues. The CDR3 coding sequence is TGTGCCAGCAGCCAAGTCCAGACTAGTCCGAACACCGGGGAGCTGTTTTTT. Protein: CASSQVQTSPNTGELFF.

This clonotype has only a few counts. The V gene is TRBV5-1, the J gene TRBJ2-2; D gene ambiguous. The CDR3 loop spans 17 amino acids. Trimming pared 3 bases from V and 6 bases from J, leaving 21 bases between. CDR1 and CDR2 from the germline V gene are SGHRS and YFSETQ. The CDR3 region has the DNA TGCGCCAGCAGCTCGCCCCAGTGGGTGATCTTACCCGGGGAGCTGTTTTTT. As protein: CASSSPQWVILPGELFF.

As to this clonotype: This may come from a read error, since a much larger clone is one base off. The chain carries TRBV10-3 and TRBJ1-4, with 7 positions matching TRBD1. V trimming: 4 bases; J trimming: 8 bases; junction bases outside the gene matches: 7. This CDR3 is 14 amino acids long. Per the germline V gene, CDR1 is ENHRY and CDR2 is SYGVKD. CDR3 amino acids: CAISGTVQGEKLFF. The CDR3 DNA sequence: TGTGCCATCAGTGGGACGGTACAGGGGGAAAAACTGTTTTTT.

Many counts were recorded for this clonotype. The rearrangement uses TRBV30 and TRBJ1-3; D ambiguous. Germline-derived CDR1 and CDR2 are GTSNPN and SVGIG (reference sequence). V was clipped by 4 bases and J by 0 bases, with 10 bases between them. This CDR3 comprises 14 residues. The CDR3 loop reads CAWKLRVSGNTIYF. CDR3 nucleotide sequence: TGTGCCTGGAAACTTAGGGTCTCTGGAAACACCATATATTTT.

In this sample, this clonotype is large. V and J are TRBV2 and TRBJ1-2; D is perhaps TRBD1 (6 bases). Germline V gene lookup returns CDR1 SNHLY and CDR2 FYNNEI. V dropped 6 bases and J dropped 5 bases, with 19 bases sitting between them. This CDR3 has 15 residues. CDR3 coding DNA: TGTGCCAGCAGAGAGGGGTCCCAGGGGAATTATGGCTACACCTTC. Its translation: CASREGSQGNYGYTF.

This clonotype was counted many times. The chain is built from TRBV10-3 and TRBJ2-7; possibly TRBD2 for D (5 bases). CDR1 and CDR2 from the germline V gene are ENHRY and SYGVKD. V was pared by 5 bases and J by 6 bases, with 14 bases between. This CDR3 comprises 13 residues. CDR3 amino acids: CAISTKLGGEQYF. The CDR3 DNA reads as TGTGCCATCAGTACCAAACTAGGAGGCGAGCAGTACTTC.

At least ten counts were recorded for this clonotype. The chain joins TRBV5-1 to TRBJ2-5; D is unclear. The V gene's germline CDR1 is SGHRS and CDR2 YFSETQ. V was clipped by 3 bases and J by 11 bases, with 11 bases between them. The length of the CDR3 is 11 residues. CDR3 coding DNA: TGCGCCAGCAGCTCCCAAGATTTGCAGTACTTC. Its protein is CASSSQDLQYF.

Ten or more counts support this clonotype. The chain joins TRBV11-1 to TRBJ1-3; D gene ambiguous. The CDR3 runs to 15 residues. V was clipped by 4 bases and J by 3 bases, with 13 bases between them. CDR1 is SGHAT, CDR2 FQDESV, per germline (reference sequence). Here the CDR3 DNA reads TGTGCCAGCAGCTCCGTATTGGGATATGGAAACACCATATATTTT. Its protein product is CASSSVLGYGNTIYF.

This clonotype was recorded many times. This chain uses TRBV15 with TRBJ1-6, with unresolved D. The germline V gene has CDR1 LNHNV and CDR2 YYDKDF (reference sequence). Trimming stripped 0 bases from V and 10 bases from J, with 4 bases between. This CDR3 comprises 12 residues. The CDR3 DNA reads TGTGCCACCAGCAGAGACGACTCACCCCTCCACTTT. It codes for CATSRDDSPLHF.

This clonotype qualifies as medium-sized. The gene calls are TRBV7-9 and TRBJ2-7, with D possibly matching TRBD2 (6 bases). CDR3 size: 15 residues. V was cut by 5 bases and J by 5 bases, with 19 bases left in between. CDR1 and CDR2 (germline): SEHNR, FQNEAQ (reference sequence). The CDR3 spells CASSKLGTPSDEQYF. The CDR3 DNA sequence: TGTGCCAGCAGCAAATTGGGGACTCCCAGTGACGAGCAGTACTTC. The variable domain in full, with the rest retrieved from reference TRBV7-9 and TRBJ2-7, is DTGVSQNPRHKITKRGQNVTFRCDPISEHNRLYWYRQTLGQGPEFLTYFQNEAQLEKSRLLSDRFSAERPKGSFSTLEIQRTEQGDSAMYLCASSKLGTPSDEQYFGPGTRLTVT.

This clonotype was seen many times. This chain's CDR3 is CASSDYPSNQPQHF. For the CDR3, the DNA is TGTGCCAGCAGTGACTATCCGAGCAATCAGCCCCAGCATTTT. V usage is TRBV6-1 and J usage is TRBJ1-5; D not resolved. This CDR3 is built from 14 residues. CDR1 and CDR2 from the germline V gene are MNHNS and SASEGT. Trimming stripped 3 bases from V and 1 base from J, with 7 bases between.

With regard to this clonotype: A much larger clone lies a single base off, so this may be a read error. The chain has TRBV11-2 and TRBJ1-1; D is unclear. V lost 5 bases, J lost 1 base, and 8 bases lay in between. CDR3 length: 13 amino acids. CDR1 is SGHAT and CDR2 is FQNNGV in the germline V gene. CDR3 loop: CASSPHPNTEAFF. The CDR3 DNA reads as TGTGCCAGCAGCCCCCATCCGAACACTGAAGCTTTCTTT.